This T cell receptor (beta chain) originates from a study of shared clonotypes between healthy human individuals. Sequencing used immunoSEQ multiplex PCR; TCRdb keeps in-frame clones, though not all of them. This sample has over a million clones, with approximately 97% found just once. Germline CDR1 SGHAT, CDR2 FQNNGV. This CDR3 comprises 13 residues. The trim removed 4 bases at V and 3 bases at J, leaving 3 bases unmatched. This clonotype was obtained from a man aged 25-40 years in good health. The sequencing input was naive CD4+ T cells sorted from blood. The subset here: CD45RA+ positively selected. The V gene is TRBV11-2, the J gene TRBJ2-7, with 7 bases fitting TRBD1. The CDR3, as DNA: TGTGCCAGCAGCTGGGGACAGTTCTACGAGCAGTACTTC. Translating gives CASSWGQFYEQYF.